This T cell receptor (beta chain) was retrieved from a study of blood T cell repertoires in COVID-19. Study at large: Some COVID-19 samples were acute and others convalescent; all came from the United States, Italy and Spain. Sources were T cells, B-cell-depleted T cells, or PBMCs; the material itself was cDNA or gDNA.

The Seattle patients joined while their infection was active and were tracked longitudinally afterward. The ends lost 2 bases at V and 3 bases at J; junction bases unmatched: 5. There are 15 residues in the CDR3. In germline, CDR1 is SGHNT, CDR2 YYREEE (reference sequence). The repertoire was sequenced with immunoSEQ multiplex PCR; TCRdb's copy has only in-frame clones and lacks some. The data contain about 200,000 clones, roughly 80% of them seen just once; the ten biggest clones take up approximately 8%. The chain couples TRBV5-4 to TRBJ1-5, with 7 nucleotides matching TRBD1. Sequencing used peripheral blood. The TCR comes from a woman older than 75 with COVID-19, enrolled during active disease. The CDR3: CASSFKDRPNQPQHF. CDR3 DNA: TGTGCCAGCAGCTTCAAGGACAGGCCCAATCAGCCCCAGCATTTT. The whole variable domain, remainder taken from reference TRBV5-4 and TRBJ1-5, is ETGVTQSPTHLIKTRGQQVTLRCSSQSGHNTVSWYQQALGQGPQFIFQYYREEENGRGNFPPRFSGLQFPNYSSELNVNALELDDSALYLCASSFKDRPNQPQHFGDGTRLSIL.